The clone carrying this TCR beta chain was seen only a few times. Its antigen is currently unknown. From germline, CDR1 is LGHNA and CDR2 YSLEER. The CDR3 runs 19 residues. V gave up 0 bases and J gave up 9 bases; unmatched junction bases: 14. This sample was included in a study of T cells after yellow fever vaccination. Overall study results and limits: Peaking faster, on day 5 versus 15, the secondary response was nonetheless weaker.

TCRdb redid the calling of the 5' RACE reads with MiXCR, one entry per CDR3 protein. The sample records roughly 260,000 distinct CDR3 sequences, 10% to 15% being singletons. The origin of this receptor is a man younger than 45 who received the YFV17D yellow fever vaccine. Sequences were derived from CD4+ T cells sorted from PBMCs, sampled 45 days after the yellow fever booster vaccination. V gene TRBV4-3 combines with J gene TRBJ2-2; 12 nucleotides line up with TRBD2. CDR3 protein: CASSQDVSVGRTSGRELFF. In DNA, the CDR3 is TGCGCCAGCAGCCAAGACGTCTCCGTGGGCCGGACTAGCGGGAGGGAGCTGTTTTTT.